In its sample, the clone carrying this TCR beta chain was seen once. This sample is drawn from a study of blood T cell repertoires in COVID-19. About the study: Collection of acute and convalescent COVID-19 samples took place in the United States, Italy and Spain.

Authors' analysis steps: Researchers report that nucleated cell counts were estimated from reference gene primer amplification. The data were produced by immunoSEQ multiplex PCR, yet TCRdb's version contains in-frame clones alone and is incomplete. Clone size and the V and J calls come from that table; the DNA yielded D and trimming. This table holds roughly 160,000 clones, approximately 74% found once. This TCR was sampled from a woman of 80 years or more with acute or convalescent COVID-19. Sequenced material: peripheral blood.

The CDR3 loop reads CASSFPRLNDRGMNTEAFF. CDR3 DNA: TGTGCCAGCAGTTTCCCCCGCCTTAACGACAGGGGGATGAACACTGAAGCTTTCTTT. The chain carries TRBV28 and TRBJ1-1; 9 bases are a match to TRBD1. This CDR3 comprises 19 residues. Germline V CDR1 and CDR2: MDHEN, SYDVKM. V was pared by 3 bases and J by 0 bases, with 14 bases of the junction left unmatched.